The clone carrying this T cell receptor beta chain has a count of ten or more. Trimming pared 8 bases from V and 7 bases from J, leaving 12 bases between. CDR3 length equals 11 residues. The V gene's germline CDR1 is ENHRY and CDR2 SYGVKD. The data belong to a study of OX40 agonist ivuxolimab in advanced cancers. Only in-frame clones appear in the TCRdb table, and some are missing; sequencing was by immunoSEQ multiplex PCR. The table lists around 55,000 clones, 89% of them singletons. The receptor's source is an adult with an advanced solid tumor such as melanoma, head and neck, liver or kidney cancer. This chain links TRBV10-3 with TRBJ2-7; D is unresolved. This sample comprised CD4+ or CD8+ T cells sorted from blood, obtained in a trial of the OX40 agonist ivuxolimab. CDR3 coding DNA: TGTGCCATCGGCGGCCCGCTGGAGCAGTACGTC. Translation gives CAIGGPLEQYV.